Listed here are 3 T cell receptor beta chains from one sample, sequenced in a study of blood T cell repertoires in COVID-19. Generated by immunoSEQ multiplex PCR, the TCRdb table keeps only in-frame clones and is missing some. The data hold 130,000 or so clones, with about 81% observed a single time. The material sequenced was peripheral blood. The receptors originated from a woman of 80 years or more with acute or convalescent COVID-19.

CDR3 in amino acids: CASSSPRGAENSPLHF. Written as DNA, the CDR3 is TGTGCCAGCAGCTCGCCGCGGGGGGCTGAGAATTCACCCCTCCACTTT. This chain joins TRBV7-2 and TRBJ1-6; perhaps TRBD1 as D (6 bases). V lost 4 bases and J 7 bases, leaving 17 bases between the germline ends. Germline V lookup: CDR1 SGHTA, CDR2 FQGNSA. CDR3 size: 16 residues.

The rearrangement joins TRBV12-3 or TRBV12-4 to TRBJ1-1, with a tentative D call TRBD1 (5 bases). This CDR3 region has 13 residues. V lost 3 bases and J 6 bases, leaving 11 bases between the germline ends. The CDR3 reads CASSFQGMAEAFF. In DNA form, the CDR3 reads TGTGCCAGCAGTTTCCAGGGAATGGCTGAAGCTTTCTTT.

This chain joins TRBV2 and TRBJ2-1; D is undetermined. This CDR3 has 16 residues. Germline V gives CDR1 SNHLY, CDR2 FYNNEI. Trimming cost V 5 bases and J 0 bases, with 14 bases left between them. For the CDR3, the DNA is TGTGCCAGCAGTTCCCTTCTCCCGAGCTCCTACAATGAGCAGTTCTTC. This gives the protein CASSSLLPSSYNEQFF.